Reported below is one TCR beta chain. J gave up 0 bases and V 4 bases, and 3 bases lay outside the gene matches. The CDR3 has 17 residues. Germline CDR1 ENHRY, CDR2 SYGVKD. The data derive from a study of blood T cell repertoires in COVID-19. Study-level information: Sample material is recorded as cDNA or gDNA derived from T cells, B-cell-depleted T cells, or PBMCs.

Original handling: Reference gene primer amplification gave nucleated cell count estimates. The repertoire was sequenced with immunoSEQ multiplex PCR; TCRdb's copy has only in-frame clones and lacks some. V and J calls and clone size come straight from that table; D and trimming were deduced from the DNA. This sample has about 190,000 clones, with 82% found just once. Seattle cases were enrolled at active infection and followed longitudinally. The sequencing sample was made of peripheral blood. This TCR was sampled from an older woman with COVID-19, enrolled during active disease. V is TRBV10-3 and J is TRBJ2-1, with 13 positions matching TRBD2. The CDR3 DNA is TGTGCCATCAGTGGGACTAGCGGGGGAGACTCCTACAATGAGCAGTTCTTC. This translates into CAISGTSGGDSYNEQFF.